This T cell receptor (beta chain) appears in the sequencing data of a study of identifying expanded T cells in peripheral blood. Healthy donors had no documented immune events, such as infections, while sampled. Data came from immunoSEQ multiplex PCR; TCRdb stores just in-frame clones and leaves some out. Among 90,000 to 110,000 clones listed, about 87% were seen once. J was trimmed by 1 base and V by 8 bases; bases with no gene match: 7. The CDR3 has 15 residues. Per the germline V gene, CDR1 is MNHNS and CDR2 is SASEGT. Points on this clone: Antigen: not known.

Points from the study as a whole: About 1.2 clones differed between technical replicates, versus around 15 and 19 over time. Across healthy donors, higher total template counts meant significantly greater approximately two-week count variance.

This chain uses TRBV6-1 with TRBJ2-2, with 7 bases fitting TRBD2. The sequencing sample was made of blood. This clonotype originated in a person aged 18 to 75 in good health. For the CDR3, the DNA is TGTGCCAGCGATTGGACTAGTTTGAACACCGGGGAGCTGTTTTTT. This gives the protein CASDWTSLNTGELFF.